Shown below are 8 T cell receptor beta chains from a single sample sequenced in a study of shared clonotypes between healthy human individuals (dated by TCRdb to the early 2020s). For the CD8 naive samples, CD45RO-negative cells were positively selected for CCR7, yielding a CD45RA+CCR7+ population from which TemRA cells were excluded. The library came from the immunoSEQ multiplex PCR assay. This immuneACCESS table, as held by TCRdb, lists in-frame sequences with V and J called but not all clones. Of the missing ones, under half trace to an unresolved V gene in checked studies; the others have no known cause. The sample table contains hundreds of thousands of clones; only one count was recorded for roughly 96% of them. 0.085% to 0.11% of the sample goes to the ten largest clones. The specimen sequenced was naive CD8+ T cells sorted from blood. The label giving this sample's cell subset or site can be read as: CD45RA+CCR7+. All receptors derive from a woman aged 30 to 39 in good health.

The V and J genes are TRBV15 and TRBJ1-1, with a tentative D call TRBD1 (5 bases). The V gene lost 3 bases and the J gene lost 4 bases, with 12 bases spanning the gap. The CDR3 runs 14 residues. In germline, CDR1 is LNHNV, CDR2 YYDKDF (reference sequence). The CDR3 protein is CATSSRQGSTEAFF. The CDR3 DNA follows: TGTGCCACCAGCAGCCGCCAGGGCAGCACTGAAGCTTTCTTT.

The chain employs TRBV5-1 and TRBJ2-7, with D unclear. CDR1 and CDR2 from the germline V gene are SGHRS and YFSETQ. The CDR3 totals 14 residues. Trimming stripped 0 bases from V and 5 bases from J, with 12 bases between. The CDR3 DNA is TGCGCCAGCAGCTTGGAAGATGTTGACCACGAGCAGTACTTC. It encodes CASSLEDVDHEQYF.

This chain links TRBV5-4 with TRBJ2-7; 9 nucleotides line up with TRBD2. The CDR3 has 14 amino acids. The germline CDR1 and CDR2 sequences are SGHNT and YYREEE (reference sequence). The J segment lost 3 bases and the V segment lost 8 bases, leaving 9 bases of the junction unmatched. CDR3 amino acids: CASSYSGSVYEQYF. The CDR3 DNA is TGTGCCAGTTCGTATAGCGGGAGTGTCTACGAGCAGTACTTC.

The chain uses TRBV6-5 and TRBJ2-1, with 12 bases aligning to TRBD2. Per the germline V gene, CDR1 is MNHEY and CDR2 is SVGAGI. CDR3 length equals 16 residues. Trimming cost V 4 bases and J 7 bases; bases outside gene matches: 8. As DNA, the CDR3 is TGTGCCAGCAGTTCTTTGACTAGCGGGAGCATTAATGAGCAGTTCTTC. Protein product: CASSSLTSGSINEQFF.

The gene calls are TRBV2 and TRBJ2-7; 11 positions agree with TRBD2. V was clipped by 5 bases and J by 6 bases; unmatched bases: 15. The CDR3 spans 17 residues. Germline lookup yields CDR1 SNHLY and CDR2 FYNNEI. Here the CDR3 reads CASSYVLAGGPLGEQYF. In nucleotides, the CDR3 is TGTGCCAGCAGTTACGTTTTAGCGGGAGGGCCCCTCGGCGAGCAGTACTTC.

The rearrangement links TRBV27 to TRBJ2-2; a possible D gene is TRBD2 (6 bases). This CDR3 spans 16 amino acids. V lost 6 bases to trimming and J lost 6 bases, with 20 bases between them. CDR1 and CDR2 (germline): MNHEY, SMNVEV (reference sequence). CDR3 amino acids: CASSKGSGVIAGELFF. The CDR3 nucleotides read TGTGCCAGCAGCAAAGGGTCGGGAGTTATCGCCGGGGAGCTGTTTTTT.

This clone is a singleton in its sample. The chain is built from TRBV27 and TRBJ2-1; 10 positions match TRBD2. V lost 7 bases, J lost 4 bases, and 10 bases stayed unmatched. The CDR3 runs 16 residues. CDR1 is MNHEY and CDR2 is SMNVEV in the germline V gene (reference sequence). The CDR3 loop is CASTVLGTSAYNEQFF. The CDR3 DNA reads TGTGCCAGCACCGTCCTCGGGACTAGCGCATACAATGAGCAGTTCTTC.

CDR3 sequence reads: CSVEGPGQGETQYF. The CDR3 nucleotides are TGCAGCGTTGAAGGGCCGGGACAGGGAGAGACCCAGTACTTC. The gene calls are TRBV29-1 and TRBJ2-5, with 9 nucleotides matching TRBD1. Germline V gene sequence: CDR1 SQVTM, CDR2 ANQGSEA. J gave up 4 bases and V 1 base, and 4 bases lay outside the gene matches. This CDR3 spans 14 amino acids.